The rows below give T cell receptor beta chains drawn from one sample of a study of blood T cell repertoires in COVID-19. Generated by immunoSEQ multiplex PCR, the TCRdb table keeps only in-frame clones and is missing some. The sample consists of roughly 62,000 clones, more than 75% of them appearing once. What was sequenced was peripheral blood. The source is a human donor with active COVID-19. The donor label of this sample is uncertain. CDR3s include the opening cysteine and the closing phenylalanine or tryptophan. The D gene is left open where the match is weak. Clone size is stated in some rows and not others, as once, few, many or a class when expanded.

v_gene	d_gene	abundance	len	j_gene	CDR3nt	CDR3aa
TRBV10-3	NA	NA	11	TRBJ2-1	TGTGCCATCAGAAACGTAGAGAAGCAGTTCTTC	CAIRNVEKQFF
TRBV7-9	TRBD2	NA	19	TRBJ2-4	TGTGCCAGCAGCCCCCACCGGCTAGCGGGAGGCCTGGCCAAAAACATTCAGTACTTC	CASSPHRLAGGLAKNIQYF
TRBV29-1	NA	NA	12	TRBJ1-1	TGCAGCGTTTCTAAGATGAACACTGAAGCTTTCTTT	CSVSKMNTEAFF
TRBV7-2	NA	NA	13	TRBJ1-5	TGTGCCAGCAGCTTAGGACTGGATCAGCCCCAGCATTTT	CASSLGLDQPQHF
TRBV11-2	NA	NA	15	TRBJ1-6	TGTGCCAGCAGCGCCCTAGACAGAGTTAATTCACCCCTCCACTTT	CASSALDRVNSPLHF
TRBV5-6	TRBD1	NA	16	TRBJ2-7	TGTGCCAGCATCATGGGGGGAGCAGGGGGCTCCCACGAGCAGTACTTC	CASIMGGAGGSHEQYF
TRBV5-1	NA	NA	15	TRBJ1-5	TGCGCCAGCAGCTTGGTGTGCCCAGGGGATCAGCCCCAGCATTTT	CASSLVCPGDQPQHF
TRBV28	NA	NA	13	TRBJ1-5	TGTGCCAGCGGAGGGGATAGCAATCAGCCCCAGCATTTT	CASGGDSNQPQHF
TRBV6-2/TRBV6-3	NA	NA	11	TRBJ1-2	TGTGCCAGCAGCACGGGATTACCCTACACCTTC	CASSTGLPYTF
TRBV11-1	TRBD2	once	15	TRBJ2-3	TGTGCCAGCAGCCTCAATAGCGGGGGGACAGATACGCAGTATTTT	CASSLNSGGTDTQYF
TRBV27	TRBD1	NA	15	TRBJ1-4	TGTGCCAGCAGATTGGTAAGAGGGGGCGATGAAAAACTGTTTTTT	CASRLVRGGDEKLFF
TRBV5-6	TRBD2	NA	16	TRBJ2-3	TGTGCCAGCAGCCTATCTAGCGGGGGGAGCACAGATACGCAGTATTTT	CASSLSSGGSTDTQYF
TRBV4-3	TRBD2	NA	18	TRBJ2-2	TGCGCCAGCAGCCAAGATACGCAGCGGGAGATTGGGAACGGGGAGCTGTTTTTT	CASSQDTQREIGNGELFF
TRBV6-6	TRBD2	NA	16	TRBJ2-3	TGTGCCAGCAGATCGCGCGGCGGACTAGGCACAGATACGCAGTATTTT	CASRSRGGLGTDTQYF
TRBV15	NA	NA	13	TRBJ2-7	TGTGCCACATCGGGGACTCGCTCCTACGAGCAGTACTTC	CATSGTRSYEQYF
TRBV18	TRBD1	NA	13	TRBJ1-1	TGTGCCAGCTCACAGTTAAACAGGGGAGAAGTTCTCTTT	CASSQLNRGEVLF
TRBV19	NA	medium-sized	14	TRBJ1-6	TGTGCCAGTAGTATAACTGGGGGGGAATCACCCCTCCACTTT	CASSITGGESPLHF
TRBV6-5	NA	NA	11	TRBJ1-1	TGTGCCAGCAGGGTGGCTCTTGAAGCTTTCTTT	CASRVALEAFF
TRBV27	TRBD1	NA	15	TRBJ1-2	TGTGCCAGCAGTTATCGCCAGGGGGAAAACTATGGCTACACCTTC	CASSYRQGENYGYTF
TRBV5-1	NA	NA	18	TRBJ2-6	TGCGCCAGCAGCTCCCTAGACAGGCCTGGCTCTGGGGCCAACGTCCTGACTTTC	CASSSLDRPGSGANVLTF
TRBV7-2	NA	NA	14	TRBJ2-7	TGTGCCAGCAGCCTCAGTTGGGGAGCCTACGAGCAGTACTTC	CASSLSWGAYEQYF
TRBV7-9	NA	NA	14	TRBJ1-2	TGTGCCAGCAGCGCCAATCGACGGGACTATGGCTACACCTTC	CASSANRRDYGYTF
TRBV21-1	NA	NA	16	TRBJ2-7	TGTGCCAGCAGCAAACCCCGGCTAGGGGTTTCCTACGAGCAGTACTTC	CASSKPRLGVSYEQYF
TRBV18	TRBD1	NA	15	TRBJ2-7	TGTGCCAGCTCACCACCGGGACAGGCGGCCTACGAGCAGTACTTC	CASSPPGQAAYEQYF
TRBV29-1	NA	NA	12	TRBJ1-1	TGCAGCGTTGCCTTAGGGGTGACTGAAGCTTTCTTT	CSVALGVTEAFF
TRBV28	TRBD1	NA	14	TRBJ2-7	TGTGCCAGCAGTACGGGACAGAACTTGGGAGAGCAGTACTTC	CASSTGQNLGEQYF
TRBV18	TRBD1	NA	13	TRBJ2-7	TGTGCCAGCTCAGGGACAGGGACCTACGAGCAGTACTTC	CASSGTGTYEQYF